A selection of T cell receptor beta chains follows, all from one sample in a study of T cells in localized non-small cell lung cancer. Repertoires were generated with immunoSEQ multiplex PCR, while TCRdb's copy carries only in-frame clones and drops some. Counted here are roughly 4,900 clones, about 35% occurring once; the ten biggest clones make up 7.6%. Sequenced here: lung tumor tissue, sampled before any cancer treatment. The receptor source for this set is a female donor over 55 with stage I lung adenocarcinoma. Both conserved end residues are part of each CDR3. The D gene is left open where the match is weak. The size field is filled for only some rows; it gives once, few, many or a size class.

V	J	D	size	CDR3	DNA
TRBV6-8	TRBJ2-3	TRBD1	medium-sized	CASSGAPGQGDDTQYF	TGTGCCAGCAGTGGGGCACCGGGACAGGGGGACGATACGCAGTATTTT
TRBV5-1	TRBJ2-3	-	-	CASSLGRAGTDTQYF	TGCGCCAGCAGCTTGGGTAGGGCAGGCACAGATACGCAGTATTTT
TRBV10-2	TRBJ2-1	-	once	CASSDGWQVGEQFF	TGCGCCAGCAGTGACGGTTGGCAGGTTGGTGAGCAGTTCTTC
TRBV19	TRBJ2-1	TRBD2	-	CASSIDRAGGNEQFF	TGTGCCAGTAGTATAGACAGAGCGGGGGGGAATGAGCAGTTCTTC
TRBV5-1	TRBJ1-3	-	few	CASSPRPGVAGNTIYF	TGCGCCAGCAGCCCAAGGCCAGGGGTAGCTGGAAACACCATATATTTT
TRBV9	TRBJ1-1	TRBD1	few	CASRGQGWNTEAFF	TGTGCCAGCAGGGGACAGGGCTGGAACACTGAAGCTTTCTTT
TRBV28	TRBJ1-5	-	-	CASSTGTRPQHF	TGTGCCAGCTCAACGGGAACACGGCCCCAGCATTTT
TRBV25-1	TRBJ2-6	TRBD1	few	CASSERQGAAGANVLTF	TGTGCCAGCAGTGAACGGCAGGGGGCAGCTGGGGCCAACGTCCTGACTTTC
TRBV2	TRBJ1-1	-	few	CASRRGQTEAFF	TGTGCCAGCAGGCGGGGGCAAACTGAAGCTTTCTTT
TRBV19	TRBJ1-5	TRBD1	-	CASSRGKQPQHF	TGTGCCAGTAGCAGGGGGAAACAGCCCCAGCATTTT